This TCR beta chain is drawn from a study of blood T cell repertoires in COVID-19. In the study overall: Samples came from the United States, Italy and Spain, spanning acute and convalescent COVID-19.

V gave up 4 bases and J gave up 8 bases, with 11 bases separating them. The germline gives CDR1 MDHEN, CDR2 SYDVKM. CDR3 length equals 12 residues. Adults between about 18 and 95 years of age took part from fewer than 30 US areas. The study assigned cohorts using participant-reported clinical history. Data came from immunoSEQ multiplex PCR; TCRdb stores just in-frame clones and leaves some out. The sample holds around 250,000 clones, approximately 82% seen once. This clone was counted once. The receptor was isolated from a man in his forties who had recovered from COVID-19. The chain has TRBV28 and TRBJ1-2, with a possible D match to TRBD1 (6 bases). Sequencing was performed on PBMCs or T cells enriched from blood (not recorded which). The CDR3 is CASSSQGRGYTF. The CDR3, as DNA: TGTGCCAGCAGTTCGCAGGGGAGAGGCTACACCTTC.